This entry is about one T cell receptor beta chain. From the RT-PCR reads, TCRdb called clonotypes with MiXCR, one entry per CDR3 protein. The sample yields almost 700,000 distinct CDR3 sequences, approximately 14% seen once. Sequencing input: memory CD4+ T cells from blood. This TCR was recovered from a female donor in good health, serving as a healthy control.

The CDR3, as DNA: TGTGCCAGCAGCTTAGAACAGGGGGAGGGTGAGCAGTTCTTC. Its protein is CASSLEQGEGEQFF. This chain links TRBV7-2 with TRBJ2-1; possible D gene TRBD1, 8 bases. V was trimmed by 1 base and J by 9 bases, leaving 13 bases between them. This CDR3 has 14 residues. CDR1 SGHTA and CDR2 FQGNSA come from the germline V gene.